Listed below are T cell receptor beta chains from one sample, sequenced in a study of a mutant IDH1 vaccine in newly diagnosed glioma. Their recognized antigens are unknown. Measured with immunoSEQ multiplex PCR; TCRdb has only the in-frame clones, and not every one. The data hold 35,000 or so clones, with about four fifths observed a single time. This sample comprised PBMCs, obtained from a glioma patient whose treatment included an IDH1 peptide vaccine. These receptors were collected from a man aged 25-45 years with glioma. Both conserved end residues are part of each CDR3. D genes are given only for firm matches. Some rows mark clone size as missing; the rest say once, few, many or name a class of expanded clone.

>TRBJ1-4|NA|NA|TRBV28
CASSLTTGGGVNEKLFF
TGTGCCAGCAGCCTAACTACGGGGGGAGGAGTGAACGAAAAACTGTTTTTT
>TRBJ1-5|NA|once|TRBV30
CAWSAGALSNQPQHF
TGTGCCTGGAGTGCAGGAGCACTGTCCAATCAGCCCCAGCATTTT
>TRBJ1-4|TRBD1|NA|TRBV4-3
CASSQDLGGAGTLDEKLFF
TGCGCCAGCAGCCAAGATCTAGGGGGCGCCGGGACCCTGGACGAAAAACTGTTTTTT
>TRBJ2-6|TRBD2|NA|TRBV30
CAWRTGLAGATSGANVLTF
TGTGCCTGGAGAACGGGACTAGCGGGAGCGACGTCTGGGGCCAACGTCCTGACTTTC
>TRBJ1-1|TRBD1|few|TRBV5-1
CASSSNPTGANTEAFF
TGCGCCAGCAGCTCTAATCCGACAGGGGCGAACACTGAAGCTTTCTTT
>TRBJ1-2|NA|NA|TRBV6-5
CASSKGRANYGYTF
TGTGCCAGCAGTAAAGGCAGAGCTAACTATGGCTACACCTTC
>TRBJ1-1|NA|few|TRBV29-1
CSAARDEYTEAFF
TGCAGCGCTGCCCGGGACGAGTACACTGAAGCTTTCTTT
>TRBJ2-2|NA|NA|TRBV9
CTSSVSDSNTGELFF
TGTACCAGCAGCGTCTCCGACTCGAACACCGGGGAGCTGTTTTTT
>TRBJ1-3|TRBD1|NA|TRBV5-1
CASSPGTGSGNTIYF
TGCGCCAGCAGCCCCGGGACAGGGTCCGGAAACACCATATATTTT
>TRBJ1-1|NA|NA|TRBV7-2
CASSSPTWKTEAFF
TGTGCCAGCAGCTCACCTACATGGAAGACTGAAGCTTTCTTT
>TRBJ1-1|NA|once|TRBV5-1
CASSLETENTEAFF
TGCGCCAGCAGCTTGGAGACAGAGAACACTGAAGCTTTCTTT
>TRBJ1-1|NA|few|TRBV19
CASSTRRTEAFF
TGTGCCAGTAGTACCCGCAGGACTGAAGCTTTCTTT
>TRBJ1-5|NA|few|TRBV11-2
CASSPGRGDAYSNQPQHF
TGTGCCAGCAGCCCCGGGAGGGGGGACGCATATAGCAATCAGCCCCAGCATTTT
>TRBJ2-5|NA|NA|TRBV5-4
CASSETLQETQYF
TGTGCCAGCAGCGAGACGCTTCAAGAGACCCAGTACTTC
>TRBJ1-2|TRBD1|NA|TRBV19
CASSTPTGGLIDGYTF
TGTGCCAGTAGTACACCGACAGGGGGCTTGATAGATGGCTACACCTTC
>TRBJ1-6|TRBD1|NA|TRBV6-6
CASSNAGTGVRSPLHF
TGTGCCAGCAGTAACGCCGGGACAGGGGTTCGTTCACCCCTCCACTTT
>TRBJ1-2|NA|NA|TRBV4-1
CASSQESPGYYGYTF
TGCGCCAGCAGCCAAGAATCTCCTGGGTACTATGGCTACACCTTC
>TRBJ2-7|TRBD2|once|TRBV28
CASSFGFGTSINEQYF
TGTGCCAGCAGTTTCGGGTTCGGGACTAGTATCAACGAGCAGTACTTC
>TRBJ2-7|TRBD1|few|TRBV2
CASSKDRGSSYEQYF
TGTGCCAGCAGTAAGGACAGGGGAAGCTCCTACGAGCAGTACTTC
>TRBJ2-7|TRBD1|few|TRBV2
CASDRGINEQYF
TGTGCCTCGGACAGGGGGATTAACGAGCAGTACTTC
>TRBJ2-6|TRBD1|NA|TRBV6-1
CASSDLGQVDSGANVLTF
TGTGCCAGCAGTGACCTAGGACAGGTGGACTCTGGGGCCAACGTCCTGACTTTC
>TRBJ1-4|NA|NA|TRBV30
CAWMNEKLFF
TGTGCCTGGATGAATGAAAAACTGTTTTTT
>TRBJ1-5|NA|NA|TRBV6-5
CASSPRGLSNQPQHF
TGTGCCAGCAGTCCCAGGGGTTTGAGCAATCAGCCCCAGCATTTT
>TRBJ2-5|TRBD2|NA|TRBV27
CASSLLGTSGAIGETQYF
TGTGCCAGCAGTTTATTGGGGACTAGCGGGGCTATTGGGGAGACCCAGTACTTC
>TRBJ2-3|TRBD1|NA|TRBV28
CASSLVQGADTQYF
TGTGCCAGCAGTTTGGTACAGGGGGCAGATACGCAGTATTTT
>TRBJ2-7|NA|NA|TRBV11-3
CASSSRRNYEQYF
TGTGCCAGCAGCAGCCGGCGAAACTACGAGCAGTACTTC
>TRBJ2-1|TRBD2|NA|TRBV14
CASSQVLARGNEQFF
TGTGCCAGCAGCCAAGTACTAGCGAGGGGCAATGAGCAGTTCTTC
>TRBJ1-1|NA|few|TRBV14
CASSQGAGEAFF
TGTGCCAGCAGCCAAGGGGCGGGCGAAGCTTTCTTT
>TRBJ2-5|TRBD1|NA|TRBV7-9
CASSLGYGQGARETQYF
TGTGCCAGCAGCCTAGGATATGGACAGGGGGCCCGGGAGACCCAGTACTTC
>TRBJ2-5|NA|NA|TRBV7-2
CASSLGGPETQYF
TGTGCCAGCAGCTTGGGGGGGCCGGAGACCCAGTACTTC
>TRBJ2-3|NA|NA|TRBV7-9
CASSPGFLESDTQYF
TGTGCCAGCAGCCCGGGGTTCCTGGAATCGGATACGCAGTATTTT
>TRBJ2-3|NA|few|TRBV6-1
CASRQTVADTQYF
TGTGCCAGCAGACAGACAGTCGCGGATACGCAGTATTTT
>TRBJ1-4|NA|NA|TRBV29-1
CSVERGGEKLFF
TGCAGCGTTGAGAGGGGCGGAGAAAAACTGTTTTTT
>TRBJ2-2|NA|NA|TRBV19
CASSQGANTGELFF
TGTGCCAGTAGTCAAGGAGCGAACACCGGGGAGCTGTTTTTT
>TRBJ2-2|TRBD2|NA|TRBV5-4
CASSLDLAGTGELFF
TGTGCCAGCAGCTTGGACCTAGCGGGGACCGGGGAGCTGTTTTTT
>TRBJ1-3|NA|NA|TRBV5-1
CASSLSPGTRNTIYF
TGCGCCAGCAGCTTGTCCCCGGGGACTAGGAACACCATATATTTT
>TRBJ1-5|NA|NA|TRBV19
CASSGDFSNQPQHF
TGTGCCAGTAGTGGGGATTTTAGCAATCAGCCCCAGCATTTT
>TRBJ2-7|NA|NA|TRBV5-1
CASSLLPPVTGAYEQYF
TGCGCCAGCAGCTTGCTGCCCCCGGTGACGGGAGCCTACGAGCAGTACTTC
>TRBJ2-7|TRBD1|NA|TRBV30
CAWTSGGLPYEQYF
TGTGCCTGGACCTCAGGGGGCCTCCCCTACGAGCAGTACTTC
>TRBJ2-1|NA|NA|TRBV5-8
CASSLWTDSLLENEQFF
TGTGCCAGCAGCTTGTGGACGGACAGCCTTTTGGAAAATGAGCAGTTCTTC
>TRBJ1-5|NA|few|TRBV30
CAWSVKGSQPQHF
TGTGCCTGGAGTGTGAAGGGGAGCCAGCCCCAGCATTTT
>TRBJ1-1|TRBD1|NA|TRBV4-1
CASSQLTGGGGWTEAFF
TGCGCCAGCAGCCAGCTGACAGGGGGCGGGGGTTGGACTGAAGCTTTCTTT
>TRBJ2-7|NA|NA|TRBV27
CASSLRQSYEQYF
TGTGCCAGCAGTTTAAGACAGAGCTACGAGCAGTACTTC
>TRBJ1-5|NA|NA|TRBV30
CAWSQGERQPQHF
TGTGCCTGGAGTCAGGGTGAAAGACAGCCCCAGCATTTT
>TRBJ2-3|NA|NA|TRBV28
CASRRLRGLDTQYF
TGTGCCAGCAGGCGACTCCGGGGGCTGGATACGCAGTATTTT
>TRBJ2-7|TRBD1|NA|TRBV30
CAWSFRDSSQEYF
TGTGCCTGGAGTTTCCGGGACAGTTCTCAGGAGTACTTC